Listed here is a single T cell receptor (beta chain). The antigen remains undetermined. This entry belongs to a study of T cells in Graves' hyperthyroidism and ophthalmopathy. Study-wide results and caveats: Most clonotypes expanded in the thyroid (above 0.001) were also present in blood. Ophthalmopathy onset followed model prediction by a median approximately 7 months.

The source material, RNA transcripts, was used to amplify TCR beta CDR3 regions. First-round RT-PCR with HTBI primers amplified the TCR CDR3 region. TCRdb called the multiplex PCR reads again in MiXCR, with one record for every CDR3 protein. This sample carries more than 500,000 distinct CDR3 sequences, 46% of them seen once, and the ten largest clones take 15% to 20%. CDR1 is SGHVS, CDR2 FQNEAQ, per germline. The CDR3 length is 16 residues. Trimming cost V 5 bases and J 12 bases, with 28 bases left between them. The chain uses TRBV7-8 and TRBJ1-2, with D perhaps matching TRBD1 (6 bases). Source material: peripheral blood or thyroid tissue (not recorded which). This TCR was sampled from an adult woman with Graves' disease, either hyperthyroidism or ophthalmopathy (not recorded which). The CDR3 nucleotides read TGTGCCAGCAGCCGCCGCCGCGGGGGGGCTCGCTCTGGAAACACCTTC. It translates to CASSRRRGGARSGNTF.